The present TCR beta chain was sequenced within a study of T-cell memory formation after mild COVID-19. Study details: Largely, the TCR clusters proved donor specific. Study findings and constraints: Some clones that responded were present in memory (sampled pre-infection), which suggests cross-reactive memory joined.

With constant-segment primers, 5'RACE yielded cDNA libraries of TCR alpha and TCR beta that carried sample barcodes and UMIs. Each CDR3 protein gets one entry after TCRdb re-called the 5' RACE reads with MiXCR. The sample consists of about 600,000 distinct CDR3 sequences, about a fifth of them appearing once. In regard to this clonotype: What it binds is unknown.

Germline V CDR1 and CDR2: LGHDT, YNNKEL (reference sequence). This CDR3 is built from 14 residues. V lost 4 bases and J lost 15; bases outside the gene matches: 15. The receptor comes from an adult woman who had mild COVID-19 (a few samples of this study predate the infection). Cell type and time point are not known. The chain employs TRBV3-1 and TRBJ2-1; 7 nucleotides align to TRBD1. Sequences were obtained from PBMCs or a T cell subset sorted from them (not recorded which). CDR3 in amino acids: CASSPYRGPPFRFF. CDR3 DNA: TGTGCCAGCAGCCCCTACAGGGGACCCCCCTTCAGGTTCTTC.